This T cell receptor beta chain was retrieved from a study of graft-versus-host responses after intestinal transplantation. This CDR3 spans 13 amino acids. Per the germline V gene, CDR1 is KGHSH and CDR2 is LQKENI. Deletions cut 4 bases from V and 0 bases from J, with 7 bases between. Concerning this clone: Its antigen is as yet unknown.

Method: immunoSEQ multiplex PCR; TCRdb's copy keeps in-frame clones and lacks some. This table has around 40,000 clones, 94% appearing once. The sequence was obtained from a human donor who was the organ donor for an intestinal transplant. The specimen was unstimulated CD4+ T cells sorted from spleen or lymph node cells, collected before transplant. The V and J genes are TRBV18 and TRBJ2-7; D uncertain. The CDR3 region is CASSLGSSYEQYF. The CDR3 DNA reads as TGTGCCAGCTCACTTGGCAGCTCCTACGAGCAGTACTTC.